This T cell receptor beta chain was identified in a study of cytomegalovirus exposure and HLA in healthy donors. Regarding the study as a whole: Later on, an analysis showed TCR association rates differing by HLA locus, with DRB1 the most and HLA-C the fewest. Within the data, a cluster of highly shared sequence variants was likely a sequencing artifact. In vitro assays verified that three CMV-associated chains recognized CMV antigens specifically.

The CDR3 sequence is 16 residues long. It was with 60 Vbeta and 13 Jbeta primers that the PCR ran. Repertoires were generated with immunoSEQ multiplex PCR, while TCRdb's copy carries only in-frame clones and drops some. Of 110,000 to 150,000 clones in the sample, over 60% are singletons; the top ten hold approximately 1.3%. About this clone itself: Its antigen is unidentified.

The sequence was collected from a male donor in good health and CMV-seropositive. The sequenced material came from PBMCs. V usage is TRBV21-1 and J usage is TRBJ2-1; TRBD2 is the table's D call, not checked against the DNA. TRBV21-1 is classified as a pseudogene. The CDR3 reads CASSRFSGSSYNEQFF. CDR3 nucleotides: TGTGCCAGCAGCAGGTTTAGCGGGAGCTCCTACAATGAGCAGTTCTTC.